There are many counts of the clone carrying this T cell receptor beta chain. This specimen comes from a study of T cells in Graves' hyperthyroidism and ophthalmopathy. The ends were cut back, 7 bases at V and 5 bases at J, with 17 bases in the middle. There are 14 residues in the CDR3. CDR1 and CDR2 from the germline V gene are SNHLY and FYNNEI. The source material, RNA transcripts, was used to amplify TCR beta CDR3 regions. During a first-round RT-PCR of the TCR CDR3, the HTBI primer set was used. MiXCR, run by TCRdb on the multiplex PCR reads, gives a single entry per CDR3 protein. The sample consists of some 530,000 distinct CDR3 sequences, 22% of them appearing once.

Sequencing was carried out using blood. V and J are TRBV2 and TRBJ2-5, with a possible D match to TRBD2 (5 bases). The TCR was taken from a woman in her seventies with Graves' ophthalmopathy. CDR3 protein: CASKVNPAGETQYF. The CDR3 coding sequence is TGTGCCAGCAAAGTTAACCCGGCGGGTGAGACCCAGTACTTC.